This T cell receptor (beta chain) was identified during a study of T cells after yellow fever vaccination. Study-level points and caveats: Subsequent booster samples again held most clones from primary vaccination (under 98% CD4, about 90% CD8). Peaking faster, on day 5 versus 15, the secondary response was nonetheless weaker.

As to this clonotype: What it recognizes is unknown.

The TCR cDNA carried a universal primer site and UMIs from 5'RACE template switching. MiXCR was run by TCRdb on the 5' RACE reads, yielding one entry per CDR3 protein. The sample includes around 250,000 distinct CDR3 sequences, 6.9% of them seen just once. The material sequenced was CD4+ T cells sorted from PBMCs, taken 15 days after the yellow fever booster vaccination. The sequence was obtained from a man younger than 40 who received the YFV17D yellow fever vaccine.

DNA of the CDR3: TGTGCCAGCACTGACCCGGCGGGAGGGGCCAACGTCCTGACTTTC. Amino acid sequence: CASTDPAGGANVLTF. The chain uses TRBV6-2 or TRBV6-3 and TRBJ2-6, with a possible D match to TRBD2 (6 bases). V shed 7 bases and J shed 4 bases, with 14 bases lying between them. CDR1 and CDR2 from the germline V gene are MNHEY and SVGEGT. The CDR3 runs to 15 residues.